This T cell receptor beta chain was found in a study of blood T cell repertoires in COVID-19. On this clone itself: Other DNA sequences in this specimen translate into the identical CDR3.

Method: immunoSEQ multiplex PCR; TCRdb's copy keeps in-frame clones and lacks some. The profile shows about 140,000 clones, more than 80% of them singletons. Between the trimmed V and J ends, which lost 3 bases and 7 bases, there was a span of 10 bases. Germline V lookup: CDR1 SEHNR, CDR2 FQNEAQ (reference sequence). The CDR3 runs to 13 residues. The source is a human donor in a cohort sampled during active COVID-19. Material for sequencing was peripheral blood. This chain connects TRBV7-9 to TRBJ1-5; the D is unclear. The DNA for the CDR3 is TGTGCCAGCAGCTTGGAGGGTGGACAGCCCCAGCATTTT. As protein: CASSLEGGQPQHF. Using reference TRBV7-9 and TRBJ1-5 for the parts outside the CDR3, the full variable domain is DTGVSQNPRHKITKRGQNVTFRCDPISEHNRLYWYRQTLGQGPEFLTYFQNEAQLEKSRLLSDRFSAERPKGSFSTLEIQRTEQGDSAMYLCASSLEGGQPQHFGDGTRLSIL.